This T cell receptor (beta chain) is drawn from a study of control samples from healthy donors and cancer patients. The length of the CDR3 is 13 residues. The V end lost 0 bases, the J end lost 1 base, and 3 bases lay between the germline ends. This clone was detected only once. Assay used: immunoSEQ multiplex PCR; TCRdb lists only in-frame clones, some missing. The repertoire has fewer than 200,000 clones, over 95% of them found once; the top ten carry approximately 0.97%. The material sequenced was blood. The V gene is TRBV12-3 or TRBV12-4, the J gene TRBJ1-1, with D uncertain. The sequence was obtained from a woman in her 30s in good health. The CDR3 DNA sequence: TGTGCCAGCAGTTTAGCAGAGAACACTGAAGCTTTCTTT. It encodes CASSLAENTEAFF.